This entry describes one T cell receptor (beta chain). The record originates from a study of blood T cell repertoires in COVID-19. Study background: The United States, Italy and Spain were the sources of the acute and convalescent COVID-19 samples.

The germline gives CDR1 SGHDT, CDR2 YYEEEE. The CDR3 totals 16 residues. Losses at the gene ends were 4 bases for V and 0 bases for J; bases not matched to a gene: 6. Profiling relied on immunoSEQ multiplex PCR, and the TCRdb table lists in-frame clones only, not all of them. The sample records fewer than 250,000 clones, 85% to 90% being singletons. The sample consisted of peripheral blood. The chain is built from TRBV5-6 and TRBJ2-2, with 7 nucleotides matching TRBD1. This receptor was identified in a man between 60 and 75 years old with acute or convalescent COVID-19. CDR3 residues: CASSLPDRANTGELFF. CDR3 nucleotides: TGTGCCAGCAGCCTTCCCGACAGGGCGAACACCGGGGAGCTGTTTTTT.